This T cell receptor (beta chain) was recorded in a study of blood T cell repertoires in COVID-19. At the level of the study: The United States, Italy and Spain supplied acute and convalescent COVID-19 samples. Nucleic acid was either cDNA or gDNA, and it came from T cells, B-cell-depleted T cells, or PBMCs.

In the authors' methods: Reference gene primer amplification in the assay estimated nucleated cell counts. Profiling relied on immunoSEQ multiplex PCR, and the TCRdb table lists in-frame clones only, not all of them. The V and J calls and the clone size are those of that table, but D and trimming were determined from the DNA. Of 100,000 to 150,000 clones in the sample, approximately 80% were seen once. Trimming removed 5 bases from V and 3 bases from J; junction bases left unmatched: 10. This CDR3 has 15 residues. The V gene's germline CDR1 is MGHRA and CDR2 YSYEKL. Sequencing was done on a sample of peripheral blood. The chain recombines TRBV4-1 with TRBJ2-7; 7 bases line up with TRBD1. The receptor's source is a man between 35 and 55 years old with active or convalescent COVID-19. The CDR3 sequence is CASSRQTGNVYEQYF. The CDR3 coding sequence is TGCGCCAGCAGCAGACAGACAGGGAATGTCTACGAGCAGTACTTC.